This T cell receptor (beta chain) derives from a study of patients and donors after allogeneic stem cell transplantation. This CDR3 is built from 16 residues. The germline V gene encodes CDR1 SGDLS and CDR2 YYNGEE. The V and J ends lost 3 bases and 8 bases respectively, with 20 bases between them. Using its own MiXCR run on the RT-PCR reads, TCRdb lists one record per CDR3 protein. The sample comprises about 160,000 distinct CDR3 sequences, approximately 25% of which are singletons, and 20% to 30% rests with the top ten. This chain uses TRBV9 with TRBJ1-4, with D hard to call. The sequence came from a human donor who was either an allogeneic HSCT recipient or a stem cell or donor lymphocyte infusion donor (not recorded which). It is not recorded whose cells these are; they may come from a transplant donor. Specimen: blood, either unsorted or a sorted T cell fraction (not recorded which). The CDR3 DNA reads TGTGCCAGCAGCGCACCTCGGATTGGTCAGAGAGAAAAACTGTTTTTT. It translates to CASSAPRIGQREKLFF.